This T cell receptor (beta chain) was documented in a study of T cells in women clearing cervical HPV infection. Study-level findings and limits: Associations may precede or follow infection; HPV-specific or memory T cells were not isolated.

CDR3 size: 16 residues. Per the germline V gene, CDR1 is LNHDA and CDR2 is SQIVND (reference sequence). About this clone itself: What it binds is not known. The observed sequence ends 3 residues before the CDR3 terminus, with the missing tail filled in from the germline J gene.

TCR beta CDR3 amplified by multiplex PCR from roughly 1,300 ng genomic DNA. The table came from immunoSEQ multiplex PCR; TCRdb's copy has only in-frame clones and leaves some out. This repertoire includes 30,000 to 45,000 clones. The receptor's source is a woman aged 18 to 75 with a cervical HPV16 infection that either progressed to CIN3+ or cleared (not recorded which). The chain has TRBV19 and TRBJ1-4, with D perhaps matching TRBD1 (5 bases). The sequencing sample was made of blood buffy coat. The chain's CDR3 is CASSMLGGYGANVLFF. The DNA read from the CDR3 is TGTGCCAGTAGTATGCTTGGGGGGTACGGGGCCAACGTA.